This T cell receptor (beta chain) emerged from a study of blood T cell repertoires in COVID-19. Methods used by the authors: Estimation of nucleated cell counts relied on the amplification of reference gene primers. Assay used: immunoSEQ multiplex PCR; TCRdb lists only in-frame clones, some missing. The V and J calls and clone size were taken over from that table, and D and trimming were inferred from the DNA. The sample lists fewer than 250,000 clones, approximately 91% seen once, with under 0.9% in the top ten. The sequenced material came from peripheral blood. The TCR was taken from a middle-aged man with acute or convalescent COVID-19.

CDR3 in amino acids: CASSYSMNGAYEQYF. The CDR3 nucleotides read TGTGCCAGCAGTTACTCGATGAACGGGGCCTACGAGCAGTACTTC. This chain joins TRBV6-5 and TRBJ2-7, with TRBD2 as a possible D gene (5 bases). The germline gives CDR1 MNHEY, CDR2 SVGAGI. V was trimmed by 0 bases and J by 2 bases, leaving 11 bases between them. CDR3 size: 15 residues.